The 18 T cell receptor beta chains presented below share a single source sample, sequenced in a study of shared clonotypes between healthy human individuals. Assay: immunoSEQ multiplex PCR; the TCRdb copy retains only in-frame clones and omits some. Altogether about 120,000 clones are present, around 65% being singletons, with the ten largest covering about a quarter. Sequenced input: memory CD8+ T cells sorted from blood. Sample subset: CD45RO+ cells pooled with CCR7-negative TemRA cells. Receptors were obtained from a woman in her 30s in good health.

The table lists this clone with a count of one. The chain employs TRBV11-2 and TRBJ2-1; possibly TRBD2 for D (6 bases). The CDR3 sequence is 16 residues long. Per germline, CDR1 SGHAT and CDR2 FQNNGV. Deletions cut 6 bases from V and 0 bases from J, with 15 bases between. The DNA of the CDR3 is TGTGCCAGCAGGGCTGATAGCGGAACCTCCTACAATGAGCAGTTCTTC. The encoded protein is CASRADSGTSYNEQFF.

This sequence joins TRBV28 and TRBJ2-5, with a possible D match to TRBD2 (5 bases). CDR1 is MDHEN and CDR2 is SYDVKM in the germline V gene. The CDR3 spans 15 residues. Trimming removed 6 bases at V and 5 bases at J, with 19 bases between. The CDR3 bases are TGTGCCAGCAGCGAATACGGCCCGGGATGGGAGACCCAGTACTTC. Its protein product is CASSEYGPGWETQYF. The full variable domain, with the rest looked up from reference TRBV28 and TRBJ2-5, is DVKVTQSSRYLVKRTGEKVFLECVQDMDHENMFWYRQDPGLGLRLIYFSYDVKMKEKGDIPEGYSVSREKKERFSLILESASTNQTSMYLCASSEYGPGWETQYFGPGTRLLVL.

V usage is TRBV9 and J usage is TRBJ2-5; 11 nucleotides agree with TRBD1. The J call is uncertain, as TRBJ2-7 better fits the DNA end. Germline CDR1 reads SGDLS; CDR2 reads YYNGEE. CDR3 length: 14 residues. Here the CDR3 DNA reads TGTGCCAGCAGCGTAGGTGGGACAGGGGGCGAGCAGTACTTC. Residues: CASSVGGTGGEQYF.

A word on this clone: This may arise from a read error, as a much more abundant clone is one base away. The chain employs TRBV7-9 and TRBJ2-7, with a tentative D call TRBD1 (6 bases). The CDR3 runs 12 residues. V dropped 0 bases and J dropped 6 bases, with 6 bases sitting between them. Germline-derived CDR1 and CDR2 are SEHNR and FQNEAQ (reference sequence). CDR3: CASSLAGGEQYF. The CDR3 nucleotides read TGTGCCAGCAGCTTAGCAGGGGGCGAGCAGTACTTC.

This chain's CDR3 is CASSFYLAGAGEQYF. The CDR3 region has the DNA TGCGCCAGCAGCTTCTATCTAGCGGGAGCGGGAGAGCAGTACTTC. The chain has TRBV5-1 and TRBJ2-7; 10 bases map to TRBD2. The CDR3 spans 15 residues. Trimming at V came to 2 bases and at J to 7 bases, leaving 9 bases not matched to a gene. Per the germline V gene, CDR1 is SGHRS and CDR2 is YFSETQ.

This clone was seen more than once but under ten times. CDR3 DNA sequence: TGTGCCAGCAGTAACGGACAGGGCGGCCACTACGAGCAGTACTTC. Encoded protein: CASSNGQGGHYEQYF. This chain joins TRBV27 and TRBJ2-7, with 8 bases matching TRBD1. Unmatched junction bases numbered 9, after V lost 5 bases and J lost 3 bases. Germline V gene sequence: CDR1 MNHEY, CDR2 SMNVEV (reference sequence). CDR3 length: 15 residues.

V usage is TRBV7-9 and J usage is TRBJ1-2; D is unresolved. Germline V gene sequence: CDR1 SEHNR, CDR2 FQNEAQ (reference sequence). The CDR3 consists of 13 residues. V was cut by 5 bases and J by 4 bases, with 11 bases left in between. The CDR3 region is CASSPGGFYGYTF. CDR3 sequence (DNA): TGTGCCAGCAGCCCCGGTGGCTTCTATGGCTACACCTTC. The full variable domain, completed using reference TRBV7-9 and TRBJ1-2, is DTGVSQNPRHKITKRGQNVTFRCDPISEHNRLYWYRQTLGQGPEFLTYFQNEAQLEKSRLLSDRFSAERPKGSFSTLEIQRTEQGDSAMYLCASSPGGFYGYTFGSGTRLTVV.

This clone was observed once. The V call is TRBV25-1, the J call TRBJ2-5, with 8 bases aligning to TRBD1. The J call may not be correct, given that the DNA end is closer to TRBJ2-7. The CDR3 runs to 16 residues. Germline assignment: CDR1 MGHDK and CDR2 SYGVNS. CDR3: CASSALPGQAIYEQYF. In DNA form, the CDR3 reads TGTGCCAGCAGTGCGTTACCGGGACAGGCAATCTACGAGCAGTACTTC.

The CDR3 DNA reads as TGTGCCAGCAGCTTAGGGGGGGCAAATGTAGCTTTCTTT. It is translated as CASSLGGANVAFF. The chain uses TRBV7-6 and TRBJ1-1, with D perhaps matching TRBD1 (6 bases). Germline CDR1 and CDR2: SGHVS and FNYEAQ. V shed 1 base and J shed 10 bases, with 13 bases lying between them. The CDR3 runs to 13 residues.

The V call is TRBV28, the J call TRBJ2-1; 13 bases are shared with TRBD2. The V gene's germline CDR1 is MDHEN and CDR2 SYDVKM. V dropped 2 bases and J dropped 5; count of bases not matched to a gene: 3. The CDR3 sequence is 16 residues long. The CDR3 DNA is TGTGCCAGCAGTTTAATGGGACTAGCGGGAAACAATGAGCAGTTCTTC. Translated: CASSLMGLAGNNEQFF.

Ten or more counts support this clone. The chain uses TRBV25-1 and TRBJ2-1; 11 bases are a match to TRBD2. V shed 2 bases, J shed 5 bases, and the junction held 5 bases outside the gene matches. Germline V gene data show CDR1 as MGHDK and CDR2 as SYGVNS. This CDR3 contains 16 residues. CDR3 loop: CASSERLAGLHNEQFF. DNA for the CDR3: TGTGCCAGCAGTGAAAGACTAGCGGGATTGCACAATGAGCAGTTCTTC. Full variable domain (remainder filled in from reference TRBV25-1 and TRBJ2-1): EADIYQTPRYLVIGTGKKITLECSQTMGHDKMYWYQQDPGMELHLIHYSYGVNSTEKGDLSSESTVSRIRTEHFPLTLESARPSHTSQYLCASSERLAGLHNEQFFGPGTRLTVL.

This sequence joins TRBV7-9 and TRBJ1-1, with TRBD1 as a possible D gene (5 bases). The V gene's germline CDR1 is SEHNR and CDR2 FQNEAQ (reference sequence). There are 14 residues in the CDR3. V lost 5 bases and J 4 bases, leaving 14 bases between the germline ends. The CDR3 spells CASSQVSGLTEAFF. The CDR3 DNA reads as TGTGCCAGCAGCCAGGTCTCGGGGCTCACTGAAGCTTTCTTT. Looking up the rest from reference TRBV7-9 and TRBJ1-1 gives the full variable domain: DTGVSQNPRHKITKRGQNVTFRCDPISEHNRLYWYRQTLGQGPEFLTYFQNEAQLEKSRLLSDRFSAERPKGSFSTLEIQRTEQGDSAMYLCASSQVSGLTEAFFGQGTRLTVV.

The chain is built from TRBV7-9 and TRBJ2-5; D not certain. This CDR3 comprises 17 residues. The V end lost 5 bases, the J end lost 4 bases, and 23 bases lay between the germline ends. Germline CDR1 reads SEHNR; CDR2 reads FQNEAQ (reference sequence). In nucleotides, the CDR3 is TGTGCCAGCAGCCCAAACCTTAGAATTCGGTGGGTAGAGACCCAGTACTTC. This encodes CASSPNLRIRWVETQYF. The variable domain in full, completed from reference TRBV7-9 and TRBJ2-5, reads DTGVSQNPRHKITKRGQNVTFRCDPISEHNRLYWYRQTLGQGPEFLTYFQNEAQLEKSRLLSDRFSAERPKGSFSTLEIQRTEQGDSAMYLCASSPNLRIRWVETQYFGPGTRLLVL.

About this clone: A far larger clone differs by one base, so this is likely a read error. The V gene is TRBV29-1, the J gene TRBJ2-1, with 8 bases matching TRBD2. The CDR3 has 14 residues. Germline values: CDR1 SQVTM, CDR2 ANQGSEA. The junction had 7 bases not matched to a gene; V was cut back by 5 bases and J by 4 bases. The CDR3 region is CSVSGTSIYNEQFF. The CDR3 coding sequence is TGCAGCGTTAGCGGGACTAGTATTTACAATGAGCAGTTCTTC.

The sample holds many counts of this clone. V and J are TRBV23-1 and TRBJ1-2, with D possibly TRBD1 on 5 matching bases. TRBV23-1 is known as an ORF, though its function is uncertain. V dropped 2 bases and J dropped 8 bases, with 21 bases sitting between them. CDR3 length: 16 residues. CDR3 nucleotides: TGCGCCAGCAGTCAAGGAGCGGGTCCAGGGTTCAGAGGCTACACCTTC. Its translation is CASSQGAGPGFRGYTF.

The rearrangement links TRBV11-2 to TRBJ2-7; D remains unclear. Germline lookup yields CDR1 SGHAT and CDR2 FQNNGV. The ends were cut back, 3 bases at V and 4 bases at J, with 28 bases in the middle. The CDR3 loop spans 19 amino acids. The CDR3 here is CASSFPTAPLGGASYEQYF. In DNA form, the CDR3 reads TGTGCCAGCAGCTTCCCAACAGCCCCCCTCGGCGGAGCGTCGTACGAGCAGTACTTC.

This clone was seen a few times. The sample carries other DNA sequences with the same CDR3. The chain combines TRBV7-9 with TRBJ2-1, with 7 bases that match TRBD2. The V segment lost 5 bases and the J segment 0 bases; nucleotides outside the gene matches: 7. Germline V lookup: CDR1 SEHNR, CDR2 FQNEAQ (reference sequence). The CDR3 runs 16 residues. The CDR3 coding sequence is TGTGCCAGCAGCCCGAGAGGCGGGAGCTCCTACAATGAGCAGTTCTTC. This sequence encodes CASSPRGGSSYNEQFF.

The CDR3 is CASSKAGKMNTEAFF. The CDR3 bases are TGTGCCAGTAGTAAAGCGGGCAAGATGAACACTGAAGCTTTCTTT. The chain employs TRBV19 and TRBJ1-1; D call uncertain. V was shortened by 4 bases and J by 0 bases, with 12 bases between the two germline ends. Germline V lookup: CDR1 LNHDA, CDR2 SQIVND (reference sequence). This CDR3 spans 15 amino acids.